This TCR beta chain was profiled in a study of metastatic and nonmetastatic thyroid tumors. Background on the study: Repertoire comparison spanned blood and tumor or nodule tissue of malignant and benign thyroid patients. General observations from the study: For both blood and tumor, malignant thyroid tumors reportedly showed significantly higher TCR beta diversity than benign nodules did.

Trimming took 7 bases from V and 1 from J; bases not matched to a gene: 7. CDR3 length: 15 amino acids. Under the authors' procedure: A classifier for distant metastasis in papillary thyroid cancer was constructed using CDR3 differences observed across clinicopathological groups. TCRdb re-called the PCR reads via MiXCR. These V and J calls are TCRdb output, not the study's own analysis. Found here are some 17,000 clones, about 22% of them singletons; the top ten hold around a fifth. Patients underwent thyroid surgery, and none had received any treatment before it. The sample holds a few counts of this clone. What it binds is unknown.

The genes are TRBV12-3 or TRBV12-4 and TRBJ2-7; 10 bases are shared with TRBD1. The sequenced sample was adjacent normal tissue. The TCR sequence derives from a female donor with papillary thyroid cancer or a benign thyroid nodule (not recorded which). Some clones in this sample may be carry-over from other donors' samples. The CDR3 is CASTYGQGVSYEQYF. CDR3 coding DNA: TGTGCCAGCACCTATGGACAGGGGGTTTCCTACGAGCAGTACTTC.